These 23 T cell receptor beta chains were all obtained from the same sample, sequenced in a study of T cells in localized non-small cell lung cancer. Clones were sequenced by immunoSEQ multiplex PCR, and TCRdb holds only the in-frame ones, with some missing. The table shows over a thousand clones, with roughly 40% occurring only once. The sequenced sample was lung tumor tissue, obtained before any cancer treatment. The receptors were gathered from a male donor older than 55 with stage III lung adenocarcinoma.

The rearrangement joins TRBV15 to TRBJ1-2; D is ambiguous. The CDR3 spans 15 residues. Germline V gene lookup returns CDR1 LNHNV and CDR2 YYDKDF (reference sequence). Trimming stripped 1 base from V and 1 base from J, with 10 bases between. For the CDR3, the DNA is TGTGCCACCAGCAGAGCCGGGCAGCTTAACTATGGCTACACCTTC. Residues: CATSRAGQLNYGYTF.

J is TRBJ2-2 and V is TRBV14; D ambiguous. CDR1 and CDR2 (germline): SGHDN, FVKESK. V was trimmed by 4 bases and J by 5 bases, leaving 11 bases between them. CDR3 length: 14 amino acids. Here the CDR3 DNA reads TGTGCCAGCAGCCTTATTGGAAGAACCGGGGAGCTGTTTTTT. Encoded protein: CASSLIGRTGELFF.

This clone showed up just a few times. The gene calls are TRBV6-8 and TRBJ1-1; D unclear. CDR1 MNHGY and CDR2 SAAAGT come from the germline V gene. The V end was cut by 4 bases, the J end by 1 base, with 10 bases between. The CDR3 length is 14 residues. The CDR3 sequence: CASSFLGKNTEAFF. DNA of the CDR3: TGTGCCAGCAGTTTTTTGGGTAAGAACACTGAAGCTTTCTTT.

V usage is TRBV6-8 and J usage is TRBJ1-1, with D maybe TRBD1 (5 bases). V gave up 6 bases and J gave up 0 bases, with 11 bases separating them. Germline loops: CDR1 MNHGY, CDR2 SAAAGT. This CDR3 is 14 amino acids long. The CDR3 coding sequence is TGTGCCAGCAGCCGGAACAGGTTGAACACTGAAGCTTTCTTT. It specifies CASSRNRLNTEAFF.

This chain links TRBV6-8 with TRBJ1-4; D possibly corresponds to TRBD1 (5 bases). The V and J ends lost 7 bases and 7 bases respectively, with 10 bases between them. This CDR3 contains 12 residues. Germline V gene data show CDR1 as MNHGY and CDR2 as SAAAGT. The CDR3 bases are TGTGCCAGCACCTTTGGGGGTGAAAAACTGTTTTTT. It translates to CASTFGGEKLFF.

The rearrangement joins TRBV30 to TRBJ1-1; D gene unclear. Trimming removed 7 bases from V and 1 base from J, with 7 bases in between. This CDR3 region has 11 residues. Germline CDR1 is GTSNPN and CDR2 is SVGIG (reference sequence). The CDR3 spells CAYSANTEAFF. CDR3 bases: TGTGCCTACAGTGCGAACACTGAAGCTTTCTTT.

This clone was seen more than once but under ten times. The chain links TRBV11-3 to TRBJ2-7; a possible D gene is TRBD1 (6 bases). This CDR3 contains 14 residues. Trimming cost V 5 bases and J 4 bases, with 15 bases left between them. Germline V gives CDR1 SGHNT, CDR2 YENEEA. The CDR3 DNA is TGTGCCAGCAGCCGGACAGAACAACGATACGAGCAGTACTTC. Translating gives CASSRTEQRYEQYF.

The CDR3 protein is CASSYFTEAFF. The CDR3 DNA follows: TGTGCCAGCAGTTATTTCACTGAAGCTTTCTTT. The chain combines TRBV6-7 with TRBJ1-1; D remains ambiguous. TRBV6-7 qualifies as an ORF whose function is uncertain. The V end was cut by 3 bases, the J end by 4 bases, with 3 bases between. The CDR3 is 11 residues long.

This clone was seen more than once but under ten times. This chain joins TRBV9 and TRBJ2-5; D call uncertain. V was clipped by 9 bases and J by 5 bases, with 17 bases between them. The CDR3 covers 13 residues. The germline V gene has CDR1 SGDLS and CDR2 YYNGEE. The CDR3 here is CATRPRVLETQYF. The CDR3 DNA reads TGTGCCACCCGACCAAGGGTTTTGGAGACCCAGTACTTC.

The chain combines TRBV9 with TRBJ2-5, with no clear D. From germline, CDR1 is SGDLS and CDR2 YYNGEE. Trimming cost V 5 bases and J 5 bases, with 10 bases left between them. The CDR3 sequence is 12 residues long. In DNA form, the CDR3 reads TGTGCCAGCAGTGGTTCAAGGGAGACCCAGTACTTC. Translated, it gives CASSGSRETQYF.

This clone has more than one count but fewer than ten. For the CDR3, the DNA is TGTGCCAGCAGCTTAGGAGGGGTGGCCACCGGGGAGCTGTTTTTT. It specifies CASSLGGVATGELFF. The chain has TRBV11-3 and TRBJ2-2; D may be TRBD1 or TRBD2 (5 bases each). Per the germline V gene, CDR1 is SGHNT and CDR2 is YENEEA. Between the trimmed V and J ends, which lost 1 base and 4 bases, there was a span of 10 bases. The CDR3 is 15 amino acids.

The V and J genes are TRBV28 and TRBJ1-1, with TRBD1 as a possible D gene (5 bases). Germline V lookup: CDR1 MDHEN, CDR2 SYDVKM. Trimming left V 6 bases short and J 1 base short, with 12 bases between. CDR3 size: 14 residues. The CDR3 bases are TGTGCCAGCAGAAAGGGGTTGGGGAACACTGAAGCTTTCTTT. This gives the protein CASRKGLGNTEAFF.

CDR3 coding DNA: TGTGCCAGCAGCCCTCCCGGGACAACCTACAATGAGCAGTTCTTC. Encoded protein: CASSPPGTTYNEQFF. This chain links TRBV6-8 with TRBJ2-1; TRBD1 might be the D (6 bases). Germline V gives CDR1 MNHGY, CDR2 SAAAGT. V gave up 6 bases and J gave up 2 bases, with 14 bases separating them. The CDR3 runs to 15 residues.

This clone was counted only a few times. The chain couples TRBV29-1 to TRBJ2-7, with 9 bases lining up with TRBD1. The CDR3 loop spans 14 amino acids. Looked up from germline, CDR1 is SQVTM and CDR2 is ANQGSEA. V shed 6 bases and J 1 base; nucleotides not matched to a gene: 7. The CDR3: CSVAGQGGSYEQYF. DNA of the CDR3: TGCAGCGTCGCGGGACAGGGTGGGTCCTACGAGCAGTACTTC.

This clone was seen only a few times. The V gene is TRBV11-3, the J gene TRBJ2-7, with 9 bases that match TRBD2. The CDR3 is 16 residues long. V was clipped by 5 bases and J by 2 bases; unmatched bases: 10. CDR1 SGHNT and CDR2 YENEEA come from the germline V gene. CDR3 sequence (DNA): TGTGCCAGCAGCCCCCCGGGACTAGCTAATACCTACGAGCAGTACTTC. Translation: CASSPPGLANTYEQYF.

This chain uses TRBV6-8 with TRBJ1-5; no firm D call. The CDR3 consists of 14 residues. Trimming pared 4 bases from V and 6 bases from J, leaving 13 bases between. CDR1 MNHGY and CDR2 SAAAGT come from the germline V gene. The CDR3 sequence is CASSSHGGFQPQHF. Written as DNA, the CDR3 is TGTGCCAGCAGTTCCCACGGAGGGTTTCAGCCCCAGCATTTT.

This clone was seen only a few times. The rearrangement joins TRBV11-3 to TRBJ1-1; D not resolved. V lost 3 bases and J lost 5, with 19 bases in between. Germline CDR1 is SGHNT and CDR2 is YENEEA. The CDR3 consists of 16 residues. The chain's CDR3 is CASSLRSRMVRTEAFF. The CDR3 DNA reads TGTGCCAGCAGCTTGCGGTCCAGGATGGTACGAACTGAAGCTTTCTTT.

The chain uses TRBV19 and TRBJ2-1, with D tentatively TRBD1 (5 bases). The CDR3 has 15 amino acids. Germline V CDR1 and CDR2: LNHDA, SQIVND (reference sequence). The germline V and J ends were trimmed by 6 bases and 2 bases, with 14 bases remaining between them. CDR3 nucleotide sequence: TGTGCCAGTAGCCTGACAGCTGGCGCCTACAATGAGCAGTTCTTC. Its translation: CASSLTAGAYNEQFF.

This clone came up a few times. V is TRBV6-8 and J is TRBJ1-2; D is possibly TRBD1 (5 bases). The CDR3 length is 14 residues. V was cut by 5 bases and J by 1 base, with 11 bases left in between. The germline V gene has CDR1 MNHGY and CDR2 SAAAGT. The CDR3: CASSDQGVNYGYTF. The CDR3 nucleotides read TGTGCCAGCAGTGACCAAGGGGTTAACTATGGCTACACCTTC.

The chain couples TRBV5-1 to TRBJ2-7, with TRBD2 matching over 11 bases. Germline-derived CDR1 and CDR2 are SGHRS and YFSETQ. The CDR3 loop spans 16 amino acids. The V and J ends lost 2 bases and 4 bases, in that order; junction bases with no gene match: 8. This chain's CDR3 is CASSFTTSGGAYEQYF. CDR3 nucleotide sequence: TGCGCCAGCAGCTTTACCACTAGCGGGGGAGCTTACGAGCAGTACTTC.

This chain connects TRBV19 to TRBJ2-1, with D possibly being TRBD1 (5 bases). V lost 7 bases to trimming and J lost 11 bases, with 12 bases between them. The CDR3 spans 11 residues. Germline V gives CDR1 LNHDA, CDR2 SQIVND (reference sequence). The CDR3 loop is CASTSGSKQFF. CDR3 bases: TGTGCCAGTACCTCAGGGTCAAAGCAGTTCTTC.

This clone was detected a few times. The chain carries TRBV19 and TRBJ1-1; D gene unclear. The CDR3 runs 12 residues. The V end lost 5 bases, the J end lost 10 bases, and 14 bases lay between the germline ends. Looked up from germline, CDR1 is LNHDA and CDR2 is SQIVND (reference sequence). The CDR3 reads CASSFTTNRAFF. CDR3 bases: TGTGCCAGTAGTTTCACCACAAATAGAGCTTTCTTT. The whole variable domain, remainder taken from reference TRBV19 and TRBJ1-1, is DGGITQSPKYLFRKEGQNVTLSCEQNLNHDAMYWYRQDPGQGLRLIYYSQIVNDFQKGDIAEGYSVSREKKESFPLTVTSAQKNPTAFYLCASSFTTNRAFFGQGTRLTVV.

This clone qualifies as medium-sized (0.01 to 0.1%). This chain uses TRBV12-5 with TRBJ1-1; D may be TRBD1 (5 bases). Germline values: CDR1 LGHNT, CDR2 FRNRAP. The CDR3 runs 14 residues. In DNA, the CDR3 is TGTGCCAGCCGCAAAAGGACACTGAACACTGAAGCTTTCTTT. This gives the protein CASRKRTLNTEAFF.